The 11 T cell receptor beta chains in this list originate from one sample, sequenced in a study of CD8+ T cells in alopecia areata. The sequencing template was cDNA reverse transcribed from extracted RNA. The assay was immunoSEQ multiplex PCR, and TCRdb's table has in-frame clones only and misses some. The sample has 110,000 or so clones, 55% to 70% seen once. The specimen sequenced was CD4+ T cells sorted from blood. These receptors originate from a human donor in good health.

The V gene is TRBV5-1, the J gene TRBJ2-1, with unresolved D. Germline values: CDR1 SGHRS, CDR2 YFSETQ. This CDR3 spans 15 amino acids. The V and J ends lost 4 bases and 3 bases respectively, with 14 bases between them. The CDR3 region has the DNA TGCGCCAGCAGCCTTGACTGGGCCGACTACAATGAGCAGTTCTTC. As protein: CASSLDWADYNEQFF.

The chain recombines TRBV2 with TRBJ1-2; the match to TRBD1 covers 8 bases. V lost 5 bases to trimming and J lost 7 bases; unmatched junction nucleotides: 6. This CDR3 has 13 residues. CDR1 SNHLY and CDR2 FYNNEI come from the germline V gene. The CDR3 reads CASSSTGVGGYTF. The CDR3 DNA follows: TGTGCCAGCAGTTCGACAGGGGTGGGTGGCTACACCTTC.

The chain combines TRBV7-9 with TRBJ1-1; D is undetermined. The CDR3 is 12 residues long. V lost 2 bases, J lost 6 bases, and 7 bases lay in between. CDR1 SEHNR and CDR2 FQNEAQ come from the germline V gene (reference sequence). CDR3 amino acids: CASSLSGSEAFF. CDR3 DNA: TGTGCCAGCAGCTTATCTGGGTCTGAAGCTTTCTTT. Full variable domain (remainder filled in from reference TRBV7-9 and TRBJ1-1): DTGVSQNPRHKITKRGQNVTFRCDPISEHNRLYWYRQTLGQGPEFLTYFQNEAQLEKSRLLSDRFSAERPKGSFSTLEIQRTEQGDSAMYLCASSLSGSEAFFGQGTRLTVV.

This clone was detected only a few times. The chain couples TRBV7-9 to TRBJ2-5; unclear D gene. Per germline, CDR1 SEHNR and CDR2 FQNEAQ (reference sequence). The CDR3 is 14 residues long. Trimming removed 6 bases at V and 5 bases at J, with 16 bases between. In nucleotides, the CDR3 is TGTGCCAGCAGGACCGGTCAGGTGGGGGAGACCCAGTACTTC. As protein: CASRTGQVGETQYF.

This clone was observed a few times. The chain uses TRBV18 and TRBJ2-1; 10 bases match TRBD1. CDR3 size: 15 residues. Looked up from germline, CDR1 is KGHSH and CDR2 is LQKENI. V shed 6 bases and J 6 bases; nucleotides not matched to a gene: 8. This chain's CDR3 is CASSPTGGFSNEQFF. DNA for the CDR3: TGTGCCAGCTCGCCGACAGGGGGCTTTAGCAATGAGCAGTTCTTC. The whole variable domain, remainder taken from reference TRBV18 and TRBJ2-1, is NAGVMQNPRHLVRRRGQEARLRCSPMKGHSHVYWYRQLPEEGLKFMVYLQKENIIDESGMPKERFSAEFPKEGPSILRIQQVVRGDSAAYFCASSPTGGFSNEQFFGPGTRLTVL.

The chain combines TRBV7-9 with TRBJ1-5, with D possibly being TRBD1 (5 bases). Germline CDR1 reads SEHNR; CDR2 reads FQNEAQ (reference sequence). Between the trimmed V and J ends, which lost 0 bases and 8 bases, there was a span of 20 bases. The CDR3 sequence is 17 residues long. CDR3 residues: CASSLAAGERVIEPQHF. Here the CDR3 DNA reads TGTGCCAGCAGCTTAGCGGCGGGGGAACGGGTTATTGAGCCCCAGCATTTT.

This rearrangement joins TRBV5-1 to TRBJ1-5; D may be TRBD1 (6 bases). The germline V and J ends were trimmed by 0 bases and 5 bases, with 12 bases remaining between them. Germline V gene sequence: CDR1 SGHRS, CDR2 YFSETQ. The CDR3 loop spans 15 amino acids. CDR3 amino acids: CASSLDGTQDQPQHF. The CDR3 DNA reads as TGCGCCAGCAGCTTGGATGGGACACAAGATCAGCCCCAGCATTTT.

The rearrangement links TRBV30 to TRBJ1-1, with TRBD1 matching over 7 bases. The CDR3 is made up of 11 amino acids. Germline CDR1 is GTSNPN and CDR2 is SVGIG (reference sequence). Trimming cost V 4 bases and J 7 bases; bases outside gene matches: 3. The CDR3 nucleotides read TGTGCCTGGACAGGGGACAGTGAAGCTTTCTTT. Protein product: CAWTGDSEAFF.

This clone was seen only a few times. The genes are TRBV11-2 and TRBJ2-1, with TRBD2 identical over 10 bases. The CDR3 is 15 amino acids. The V and J ends lost 3 bases and 1 base, in that order; junction bases with no gene match: 0. CDR1 and CDR2 from the germline V gene are SGHAT and FQNNGV. CDR3 sequence reads: CASSFSGGSYNEQFF. As DNA, the CDR3 is TGTGCCAGCAGCTTTAGCGGGGGGTCCTACAATGAGCAGTTCTTC.

The rearrangement uses TRBV6-1 and TRBJ2-5, with D perhaps being TRBD1 or TRBD2 (5 bases each). V was trimmed by 6 bases and J by 7 bases, leaving 9 bases between them. Germline V lookup: CDR1 MNHNS, CDR2 SASEGT. This CDR3 contains 11 residues. As DNA, the CDR3 is TGTGCCAGCAGGGGGGAAGGGACCCAGTACTTC. Translating gives CASRGEGTQYF.

This clone was counted only a few times. The chain is built from TRBV4-1 and TRBJ2-2; D unclear. Trimming pared 3 bases from V and 0 bases from J, leaving 14 bases between. CDR1 and CDR2 (germline): MGHRA, YSYEKL. The CDR3 runs 17 residues. Here the CDR3 DNA reads TGCGCCAGCAGCCAGCTTGATCTTATAGCGAACACCGGGGAGCTGTTTTTT. Encoded protein: CASSQLDLIANTGELFF.